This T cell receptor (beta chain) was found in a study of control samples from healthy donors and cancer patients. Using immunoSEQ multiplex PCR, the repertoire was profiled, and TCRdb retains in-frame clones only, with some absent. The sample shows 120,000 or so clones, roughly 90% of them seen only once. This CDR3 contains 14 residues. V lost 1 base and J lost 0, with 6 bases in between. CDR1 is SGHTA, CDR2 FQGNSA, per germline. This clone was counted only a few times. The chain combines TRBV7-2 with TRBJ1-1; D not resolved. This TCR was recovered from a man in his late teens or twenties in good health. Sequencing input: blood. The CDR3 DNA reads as TGTGCCAGCAGCTTAGGGCAGATGAACACTGAAGCTTTCTTT. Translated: CASSLGQMNTEAFF.